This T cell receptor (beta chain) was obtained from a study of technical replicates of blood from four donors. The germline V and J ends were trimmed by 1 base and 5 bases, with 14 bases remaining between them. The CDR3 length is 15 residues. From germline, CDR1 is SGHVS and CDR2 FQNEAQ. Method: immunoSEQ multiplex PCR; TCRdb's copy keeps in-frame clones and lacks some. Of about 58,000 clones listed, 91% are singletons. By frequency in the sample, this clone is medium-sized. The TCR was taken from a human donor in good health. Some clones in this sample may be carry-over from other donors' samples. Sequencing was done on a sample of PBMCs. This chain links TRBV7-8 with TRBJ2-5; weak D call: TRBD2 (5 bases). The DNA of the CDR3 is TGTGCCAGCAGCTTAGACCTAGCTAGTACGGAGACCCAGTACTTC. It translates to CASSLDLASTETQYF.